Each of the 29 T cell receptor beta chains below was sequenced from the same sample in a study of cytomegalovirus exposure and HLA in healthy donors. Primers for the PCR totalled 60 Vbeta and 13 Jbeta. Produced via immunoSEQ multiplex PCR; TCRdb's table is partial and in-frame only. Here the sample spans some 120,000 clones, roughly four fifths being singletons. Sequencing used PBMCs. The receptors come from a woman in her 50s in good health and CMV-seropositive.

This sequence joins TRBV11-3 and TRBJ2-7, with D possibly being TRBD1 (5 bases). Trimming shortened V by 6 bases and J by 1 base, and 22 bases separated the two germline ends. This CDR3 is 17 amino acids long. CDR1 is SGHNT, CDR2 YENEEA, per germline. The CDR3 here is CASSQIDSPWDSYEQYF. CDR3 DNA: TGTGCCAGCAGTCAAATCGACAGCCCATGGGATTCCTACGAGCAGTACTTC.

This rearrangement joins TRBV4-1 to TRBJ1-5; D is uncertain. With 0 bases removed from V and 4 bases from J, the gap between germline ends came to 10 bases. CDR3 length: 15 amino acids. In germline, CDR1 is MGHRA, CDR2 YSYEKL. CDR3 coding DNA: TGCGCCAGCAGCCAAGACGGGATAGGTAATCAGCCCCAGCATTTT. It codes for CASSQDGIGNQPQHF.

The genes are TRBV14 and TRBJ2-1; D uncertain. Per the germline V gene, CDR1 is SGHDN and CDR2 is FVKESK. Trimming removed 3 bases at V and 2 bases at J, with 8 bases between. The CDR3 is 14 residues long. The CDR3, as DNA: TGTGCCAGCAGCCACCAAATCCCCTACAATGAGCAGTTCTTC. It codes for CASSHQIPYNEQFF.

J is TRBJ1-5 and V is TRBV7-2; D perhaps matches TRBD1 (6 bases). Trimming stripped 5 bases from V and 0 bases from J, with 20 bases between. The CDR3 contains 18 residues. Germline V CDR1 and CDR2: SGHTA, FQGNSA. CDR3 in DNA: TGTGCCAGCAGCCTGCGGCAGGGGACCATCTATAGCAATCAGCCCCAGCATTTT. Protein: CASSLRQGTIYSNQPQHF.

The chain links TRBV6-1 to TRBJ1-1; D is uncertain. Per the germline V gene, CDR1 is MNHNS and CDR2 is SASEGT. This CDR3 is 12 amino acids long. V was shortened by 8 bases and J by 0 bases, with 7 bases between the two germline ends. As DNA, the CDR3 is TGTGCCAGCGCGCAGGTGAACACTGAAGCTTTCTTT. Encoded protein: CASAQVNTEAFF.

The gene calls are TRBV7-8 and TRBJ1-1; D not certain. The CDR3 runs 13 residues. Trimming took 3 bases from V and 1 from J, leaving 6 bases between them. CDR1 is SGHVS, CDR2 FQNEAQ, per germline. The CDR3 region is CASSFRENTEAFF. Here the CDR3 DNA reads TGTGCCAGCAGCTTTAGAGAGAACACTGAAGCTTTCTTT.

The chain links TRBV16 to TRBJ1-5; D might be TRBD1 (5 bases). The CDR3 contains 15 residues. The V gene lost 4 bases and the J gene lost 8 bases, with 18 bases spanning the gap. Per germline, CDR1 KGHSY and CDR2 FQNENV. CDR3 in DNA: TGTGCCAGCAGCCCGACATGGGGCGGCGAAAAGCCCCAGCATTTT. Its protein is CASSPTWGGEKPQHF.

V is TRBV6-5 and J is TRBJ2-7; TRBD1 is a possible D gene (5 bases). Between the trimmed V and J ends, which lost 6 bases and 0 bases, there was a span of 9 bases. There are 13 residues in the CDR3. From germline, CDR1 is MNHEY and CDR2 SVGAGI. The DNA of the CDR3 is TGTGCCAGCAGCCAGGGATCCTCCTACGAGCAGTACTTC. Translation gives CASSQGSSYEQYF.

This clone was picked up one time. J is TRBJ1-2 and V is TRBV19; D is uncertain. The CDR3 runs to 16 residues. V lost 4 bases to trimming and J lost 8 bases, with 23 bases between them. Germline loops: CDR1 LNHDA, CDR2 SQIVND (reference sequence). The CDR3 nucleotides are TGTGCCAGTAGTAGCACCGGGGAGCCCTGGGTTAGGGGCTACACCTTC. Amino acids: CASSSTGEPWVRGYTF.

V gene TRBV6-6 combines with J gene TRBJ2-3, with 8 bases lining up with TRBD2. Unmatched junction bases numbered 3, after V lost 3 bases and J lost 4 bases. The CDR3 sequence is 14 residues long. CDR1 MNHNY and CDR2 SVGAGI come from the germline V gene (reference sequence). The CDR3 protein is CASSYRGGADTQYF. CDR3 sequence (DNA): TGTGCCAGCAGTTATCGGGGGGGGGCAGATACGCAGTATTTT.

CDR3 residues: CASSKPGQGSDSPLHF. In DNA form, the CDR3 reads TGTGCCAGCAGTAAACCGGGACAGGGTTCGGATTCACCCCTCCACTTT. This chain connects TRBV6-6 to TRBJ1-6, with 9 bases matching TRBD1. This CDR3 is 16 amino acids long. CDR1 is MNHNY and CDR2 is SVGAGI in the germline V gene (reference sequence). V lost 5 bases to trimming and J lost 8 bases; unmatched junction nucleotides: 10.

V usage is TRBV7-2 and J usage is TRBJ2-5; 9 nucleotides line up with TRBD2. The junction had 5 bases not matched to a gene; V was cut back by 5 bases and J by 4 bases. The germline gives CDR1 SGHTA, CDR2 FQGNSA. The CDR3 totals 14 residues. The CDR3 is CASSPQAGGETQYF. The DNA for the CDR3 is TGTGCCAGCAGCCCACAAGCGGGGGGAGAGACCCAGTACTTC.

The J gene is TRBJ2-7, the V gene TRBV10-3; TRBD2 matches at 7 bases. The ends lost 7 bases at V and 2 bases at J; junction bases unmatched: 8. CDR3 length equals 14 residues. CDR1 is ENHRY and CDR2 is SYGVKD in the germline V gene. The CDR3 loop reads CAITNSGSTYEQYF. CDR3 in DNA: TGTGCCATCACTAATAGCGGGTCCACCTACGAGCAGTACTTC.

CDR3 loop: CASSDPGQQETQYF. DNA of the CDR3: TGTGCCAGCAGTGACCCGGGACAGCAAGAGACCCAGTACTTC. V usage is TRBV2 and J usage is TRBJ2-5, with 7 positions matching TRBD1. V shed 3 bases, J shed 2 bases, and the junction held 3 bases outside the gene matches. CDR1 and CDR2 from the germline V gene are SNHLY and FYNNEI. The CDR3 consists of 14 residues.

This clone was recorded once. The chain joins TRBV2 to TRBJ2-3; unclear D gene. Trimming shortened V by 2 bases and J by 4 bases, and 7 bases separated the two germline ends. The CDR3 has 13 residues. The germline V gene encodes CDR1 SNHLY and CDR2 FYNNEI. The CDR3 region is CASSEIRADTQYF. The CDR3 DNA follows: TGTGCCAGCAGTGAAATCCGGGCAGATACGCAGTATTTT.

The chain carries TRBV9 and TRBJ2-1; D gene uncertain. The CDR3 is 14 residues long. Germline V gives CDR1 SGDLS, CDR2 YYNGEE. V lost 4 bases and J lost 5, with 13 bases in between. CDR3 sequence reads: CASSFRTGDNEQFF. CDR3 sequence (DNA): TGTGCCAGCAGCTTCCGAACGGGTGACAATGAGCAGTTCTTC.

J is TRBJ2-5 and V is TRBV29-1; 9 nucleotides agree with TRBD1. CDR1 is SQVTM and CDR2 is ANQGSEA in the germline V gene. Trimming took 6 bases from V and 7 from J; bases not matched to a gene: 9. CDR3 size: 13 residues. CDR3 nucleotide sequence: TGCAGCGTCGACCGGGACAGGGAAGGGACCCAGTACTTC. The encoded protein is CSVDRDREGTQYF.

The chain joins TRBV20-1 to TRBJ1-4; unclear D gene. Deletions cut 5 bases from V and 8 bases from J, with 9 bases between. CDR3 size: 11 residues. CDR1 and CDR2 (germline): DFQATT, SNEGSKA (reference sequence). DNA of the CDR3: TGCAGTGCTCCGGACTCCGAAAAACTGTTTTTT. Protein sequence: CSAPDSEKLFF.

This clone was counted many times. The chain has TRBV4-2 and TRBJ2-7; TRBD1 matches 8 bases. V lost 1 base, J lost 2 bases, and 4 bases stayed unmatched. CDR3 length equals 15 residues. The germline V gene encodes CDR1 LGHNA and CDR2 YNFKEQ. Here the CDR3 reads CASSQAATGAYEQYF. The CDR3 DNA is TGTGCCAGCAGCCAAGCTGCGACAGGGGCCTACGAGCAGTACTTC.

This chain links TRBV6-5 with TRBJ1-2, with D possibly TRBD1 on 5 matching bases. Germline V gene data show CDR1 as MNHEY and CDR2 as SVGAGI. This CDR3 contains 15 residues. Trimming pared 4 bases from V and 1 base from J, leaving 13 bases between. The CDR3 protein is CASSSSWGVNYGYTF. CDR3 nucleotides: TGTGCCAGCAGTTCCTCTTGGGGGGTTAACTATGGCTACACCTTC.

The V and J genes are TRBV5-1 and TRBJ2-7; a weak D match, TRBD2 (6 bases). Trimming stripped 0 bases from V and 5 bases from J, with 12 bases between. Per germline, CDR1 SGHRS and CDR2 YFSETQ. The CDR3 covers 14 residues. The CDR3 bases are TGCGCCAGCAGCTTGGGGGGAGGAATCAACGAGCAGTACTTC. It is translated as CASSLGGGINEQYF.

This clone was detected once. The V and J genes are TRBV18 and TRBJ1-4, with TRBD1 matching 9 bases. Germline V gene sequence: CDR1 KGHSH, CDR2 LQKENI. Trimming took 3 bases from V and 10 from J; bases not matched to a gene: 6. The CDR3 extends over 14 amino acids. The CDR3 sequence is CASSPGQGMGKLFF. The DNA for the CDR3 is TGTGCCAGCTCACCGGGACAGGGCATGGGAAAACTGTTTTTT.

This clone appeared a single time. The chain carries TRBV9 and TRBJ2-5, with a weak D call TRBD2 (7 bases). Germline CDR1 reads SGDLS; CDR2 reads YYNGEE. The CDR3 is 16 amino acids. V dropped 6 bases and J dropped 4 bases, with 22 bases sitting between them. This CDR3 is CASNPGSGGRGETQYF. The CDR3 DNA reads as TGTGCCAGCAACCCAGGGTCGGGGGGCAGGGGAGAGACCCAGTACTTC. Looking up the rest from reference TRBV9 and TRBJ2-5 gives the full variable domain: DSGVTQTPKHLITATGQRVTLRCSPRSGDLSVYWYQQSLDQGLQFLIQYYNGEERAKGNILERFSAQQFPDLHSELNLSSLELGDSALYFCASNPGSGGRGETQYFGPGTRLLVL.

The chain links TRBV6-6 to TRBJ2-5; a weak D match, TRBD2 (5 bases). Germline V lookup: CDR1 MNHNY, CDR2 SVGAGI (reference sequence). The V and J ends lost 9 bases and 4 bases respectively, with 18 bases between them. The CDR3 spans 14 residues. The CDR3 is CASRSTGSGETQYF. The CDR3 DNA follows: TGTGCCAGTAGATCGACGGGGTCGGGAGAGACCCAGTACTTC.

This clone has only a few counts. J is TRBJ2-5 and V is TRBV19, with D perhaps matching TRBD2 (5 bases). Germline V lookup: CDR1 LNHDA, CDR2 SQIVND (reference sequence). The ends were cut back, 3 bases at V and 7 bases at J, with 15 bases in the middle. CDR3 length: 14 amino acids. In nucleotides, the CDR3 is TGTGCCAGTAGTATCACCGGCCCGAGCGGGACCCAGTACTTC. Amino acids: CASSITGPSGTQYF. Together with reference TRBV19 and TRBJ2-5, the CDR3 gives the full variable domain: DGGITQSPKYLFRKEGQNVTLSCEQNLNHDAMYWYRQDPGQGLRLIYYSQIVNDFQKGDIAEGYSVSREKKESFPLTVTSAQKNPTAFYLCASSITGPSGTQYFGPGTRLLVL.

This clone appeared a few times. The chain couples TRBV5-1 to TRBJ2-3; 7 bases fit TRBD2. From germline, CDR1 is SGHRS and CDR2 YFSETQ. This CDR3 is 15 amino acids long. V dropped 2 bases and J dropped 0; count of bases not matched to a gene: 3. In DNA form, the CDR3 reads TGCGCCAGCAGCTTTCGGGGGGTTAGCACAGATACGCAGTATTTT. Amino acids: CASSFRGVSTDTQYF. Drawing the rest from reference TRBV5-1 and TRBJ2-3, the complete variable domain is KAGVTQTPRYLIKTRGQQVTLSCSPISGHRSVSWYQQTPGQGLQFLFEYFSETQRNKGNFPGRFSGRQFSNSRSEMNVSTLELGDSALYLCASSFRGVSTDTQYFGPGTRLTVL.

The chain carries TRBV19 and TRBJ1-3; D remains ambiguous. Germline V lookup: CDR1 LNHDA, CDR2 SQIVND (reference sequence). Trimming shortened V by 4 bases and J by 0 bases, and 10 bases separated the two germline ends. The CDR3 consists of 15 residues. The CDR3 is CASSRTSSSGNTIYF. In DNA, the CDR3 is TGTGCCAGTAGTAGGACTTCTAGCTCTGGAAACACCATATATTTT.

This clone was picked up one time. The V and J genes are TRBV20-1 and TRBJ2-5, with D hard to call. CDR1 is DFQATT, CDR2 SNEGSKA, per germline (reference sequence). CDR3 length: 11 amino acids. V was shortened by 6 bases and J by 5 bases, with 10 bases between the two germline ends. CDR3 protein: CSAFSTETQYF. In DNA form, the CDR3 reads TGCAGTGCCTTTAGTACTGAGACCCAGTACTTC.

V gene TRBV6-5 combines with J gene TRBJ1-1; D unresolved. The CDR3 length is 12 residues. V gave up 6 bases and J gave up 5 bases, with 10 bases separating them. Germline values: CDR1 MNHEY, CDR2 SVGAGI. The chain's CDR3 is CASRESGTEAFF. The DNA of the CDR3 is TGTGCCAGCAGGGAATCAGGTACTGAAGCTTTCTTT.